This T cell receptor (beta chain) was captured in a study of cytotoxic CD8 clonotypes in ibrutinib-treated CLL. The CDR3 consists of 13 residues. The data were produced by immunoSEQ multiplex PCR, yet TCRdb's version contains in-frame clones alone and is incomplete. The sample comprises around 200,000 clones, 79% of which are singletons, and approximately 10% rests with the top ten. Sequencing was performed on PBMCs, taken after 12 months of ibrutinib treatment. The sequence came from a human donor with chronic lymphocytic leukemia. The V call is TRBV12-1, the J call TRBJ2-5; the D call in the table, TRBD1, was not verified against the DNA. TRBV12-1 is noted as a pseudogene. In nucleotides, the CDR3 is TGTGCCAGCAGCTTTAGGACAGGGGGGACCCAGTACTTC. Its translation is CASSFRTGGTQYF.